A selection of T cell receptor beta chains follows, all from one sample in a study of T cell changes during pregnancy in multiple sclerosis. Repertoires were generated with immunoSEQ multiplex PCR, while TCRdb's copy carries only in-frame clones and drops some. The sample yields 57,000 or so clones, roughly 86% seen once. Specimen: peripheral blood, collected in the first trimester of pregnancy. Every receptor here comes from a female donor with multiple sclerosis, enrolled in a pregnancy study. The CDR3 runs from the conserved cysteine through the conserved F or W. D genes are given only for firm matches. A row's size may be missing; if present it is once, few, many or a size class.

TRBJ2-5,.,few,TRBV5-1,CASSSAPRGNQETQYF,TGCGCCAGCAGCTCCGCCCCCCGGGGAAACCAAGAGACCCAGTACTTC
TRBJ1-2,.,.,TRBV19,CASSLDRTYGYTF,TGTGCCAGTAGTCTTGACAGGACCTATGGCTACACCTTC
TRBJ2-1,TRBD2,.,TRBV4-2,CASSSTSGGYNEQFF,TGTGCCAGCAGTTCGACTAGCGGGGGGTACAATGAGCAGTTCTTC
TRBJ2-7,TRBD1,.,TRBV5-1,CASSLVSWRQGTYEQYF,TGCGCCAGCAGCTTGGTATCCTGGAGACAGGGGACTTACGAGCAGTACTTC
TRBJ1-1,TRBD1,.,TRBV10-3,CAISPDRGREAFF,TGTGCCATCAGTCCTGACAGGGGGCGAGAAGCTTTCTTT
TRBJ1-2,TRBD1,.,TRBV30,CAWSRGGALGYTF,TGTGCCTGGAGTCGAGGGGGCGCACTTGGCTACACCTTC
TRBJ2-1,TRBD2,.,TRBV5-6,CASSLGLANNEQFF,TGTGCCAGCAGCCTGGGACTAGCGAACAATGAGCAGTTCTTC
TRBJ2-7,TRBD2,.,TRBV29-1,CSVEDPREGYEQYF,TGCAGCGTTGAAGATCCCAGGGAGGGCTACGAGCAGTACTTC
TRBJ1-5,TRBD1,.,TRBV19,CASSRADRGGNQPQHF,TGTGCCAGTAGTAGGGCCGACAGGGGCGGGAATCAGCCCCAGCATTTT
TRBJ2-1,TRBD1,.,TRBV5-4,CASSSGQGDEQFF,TGTGCCAGCAGCTCGGGACAGGGGGATGAGCAGTTCTTC
TRBJ1-1,.,.,TRBV7-8,CASTLPGGTEAFF,TGTGCCAGCACCCTACCCGGGGGCACTGAAGCTTTCTTT
TRBJ2-3,.,.,TRBV19,CASSIFLDFFRTDTQYF,TGTGCCAGTAGTATCTTTCTAGACTTCTTTCGCACAGATACGCAGTATTTT
TRBJ2-1,.,.,TRBV5-6,CASSLQGNNEQFF,TGTGCCAGCAGCTTACAGGGAAACAATGAGCAGTTCTTC
TRBJ2-7,TRBD1,once,TRBV6-1,CASTRGPLHEQYF,TGTGCCAGCACGAGGGGGCCACTCCACGAGCAGTACTTC
TRBJ2-4,.,.,TRBV6-6,CASSYSADPAKNIQYF,TGTGCCAGCAGTTACTCGGCGGATCCAGCCAAAAACATTCAGTACTTC
TRBJ2-1,TRBD2,.,TRBV9,CASSGLAPSGGYNEQFF,TGTGCCAGCAGCGGCTTAGCCCCTAGCGGGGGTTACAATGAGCAGTTCTTC
TRBJ2-1,TRBD2,.,TRBV11-2,CASSFLSTSAAYNEQFF,TGTGCCAGCAGCTTCCTCTCGACTAGCGCTGCCTACAATGAGCAGTTCTTC
TRBJ2-1,TRBD2,.,TRBV2,CASRLAGVNEQFF,TGTGCCAGCAGACTAGCGGGAGTTAATGAGCAGTTCTTC
TRBJ2-1,TRBD2,.,TRBV6-1,CASSDLAGGHSYNEQFF,TGTGCCAGCAGTGATTTAGCGGGAGGGCATTCCTACAATGAGCAGTTCTTC
TRBJ1-5,.,.,TRBV27,CATSSGFHQPQHF,TGTGCCACCAGCAGCGGGTTCCATCAGCCCCAGCATTTT
TRBJ2-7,TRBD1,.,TRBV7-2,CASSRGQTYEQYF,TGTGCCAGCAGCCGGGGACAGACCTACGAGCAGTACTTC